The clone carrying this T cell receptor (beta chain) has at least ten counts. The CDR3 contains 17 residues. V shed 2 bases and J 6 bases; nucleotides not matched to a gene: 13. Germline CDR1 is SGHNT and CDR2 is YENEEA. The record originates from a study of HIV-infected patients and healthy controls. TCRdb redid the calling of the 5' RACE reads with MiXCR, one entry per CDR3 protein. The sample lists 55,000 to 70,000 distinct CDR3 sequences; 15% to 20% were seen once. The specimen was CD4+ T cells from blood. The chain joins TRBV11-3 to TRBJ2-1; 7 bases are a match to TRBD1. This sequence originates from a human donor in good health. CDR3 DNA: TGTGCCAGCAGCTTAATGAGGGGGCGGGTAACAGTCAATGAGCAGTTCTTC. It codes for CASSLMRGRVTVNEQFF.